Below, one T cell receptor beta chain is given with its context. These data originate in a study of blood T cell repertoires in COVID-19. Repertoires were generated with immunoSEQ multiplex PCR, while TCRdb's copy carries only in-frame clones and drops some. The sample consists of around 250,000 clones, around 83% of them appearing once. V lost 3 bases and J 0 bases, leaving 13 bases between the germline ends. The length of the CDR3 is 15 residues. Germline CDR1 and CDR2: SGDLS and YYNGEE. The source material was peripheral blood. The chain combines TRBV9 with TRBJ2-7; a possible D gene is TRBD2 (5 bases). The origin of this receptor is a man of 80 years or more with acute or convalescent COVID-19. CDR3 loop: CASSEHSGISYEQYF. As DNA, the CDR3 is TGTGCCAGCAGCGAGCACTCGGGGATCTCCTACGAGCAGTACTTC.